This TCR beta chain came from a study of T cell responses to AZD1222 COVID-19 vaccine. Study-wide findings and caveats: Recipients of AZD1222 seropositive at baseline numbered only six or seven. CD4 TCRs linked to vaccination spanned spike, dominating at 160-218 and 743-854.

In this sample, this clone turned up once. As yet, its antigen is unknown. The CDR3 has 15 amino acids. CDR1 is SNHLY and CDR2 is FYNNEI in the germline V gene. V lost 8 bases to trimming and J lost 10 bases; unmatched junction nucleotides: 11. Profiling relied on immunoSEQ multiplex PCR, and the TCRdb table lists in-frame clones only, not all of them. The sample has tens of thousands of clones; just over 90% are singletons. The chain couples TRBV2 to TRBJ1-6; 10 bases agree with TRBD1. The sequence was obtained from an adult in good health. The sample in question was peripheral blood, obtained on day 0 of AZD1222 vaccination. The CDR3 reads CASCRDRGMKSPLHF. Here the CDR3 DNA reads TGTGCCAGCTGCCGGGACAGGGGAATGAAATCACCCCTCCACTTT.